This T cell receptor (beta chain) appears in the sequencing data of a study of T cell responses to AZD1222 COVID-19 vaccine (TCRdb year 2021). About the study as a whole: AZD1222 recipients given second doses at about 4 weeks or at about 12 weeks were pooled, since spike-specific TCR depth and breadth were not found to differ between the two schedules. A total of 230 to 250 trial participants underwent TCR sequencing, of whom some 210 received two doses of AZD1222 and approximately 25 received two doses of the MenACWY control vaccine. Enrollment into the trials was organized by age into subgroups of 18-55, 56-69 and 70-plus years, and those subgroups contained roughly 140, 27 and 60 TCR-sequenced participants, respectively.

What this sample's time point label stands for: baseline before first vaccination. The vaccinee samples were drawn from two UK trials, COV001 and COV002, one of which was a single-blind randomized controlled phase 2/3 trial testing AZD1222 (ChAdOx1 nCoV-19) in healthy adults. For TCRbeta chain sequencing, PBMC samples were collected from trial participants at day 0 and at day 28 after the second dose. Points the paper makes about the study in general: A significant rise in spike-specific TCR breadth and depth was observed after two AZD1222 doses relative to day 0 and relative to MenACWY recipients. Reportedly, almost half of the unique spike-specific TCRs recognized epitopes lying outside the regions that are mutated in the B.1.351 and B.1.1.7 variants. Conclusions about previously exposed vaccinees are limited, since just a handful of AZD1222 recipients were seropositive for SARS-CoV-2 at baseline. Most participants were white British and females outnumbered males, and the authors suggested that clonal diversity may have been underestimated. The vaccine-associated CD4 TCRs covered the entire spike protein, and the dominant responses fell in regions 160-218 and 743-854. In the small 56-69-year group, the increase in depth fell short of significance, most likely because of low power. Because no day 14 peak-response samples were available, repertoires were characterized only after the peak T cell response.

Turning to this clone: The specificity of this receptor is unknown. No quality values exist for individual bases; no much larger clone is one base distant.

The CDR3 regions of human TCRbeta chains were analyzed by immunosequencing. Per the original workflow: Repertoire TCRs were checked for matches against a reference library of SARS-CoV-2-specific TCRs that had been generated using the MIRA antigen-specificity platform. Breadth was defined as the fraction of unique TCRs that were SARS-CoV-2-associated. Depth was defined as the fraction of total T cells that were SARS-CoV-2-associated. Using the MIRA data, every spike-specific TCR was mapped to the spike region that the TCR reacted to and assigned to either a CD4 or a CD8 class. Log10-transformed breadth and depth values were compared by one-way ANOVA with Sidak's multiple comparisons tests. TCRdb took over this immuneACCESS table, retaining in-frame rearrangements with V and J assigned. Such tables are incomplete; in checked studies, under half of the missing clones stem from an unresolved V gene, and the remainder is unexplained. The D gene and trimming were derived from the DNA, and the V and J assignments and clone size from that table. The sample table lists around 120,000 clones, about 92% of them with a count of one. The ten largest clones capture 13% to 15% of the sample.

Sequencing was performed on peripheral blood, taken on day 0 of AZD1222 vaccination. The clonotype originates from an adult in good health.

The nucleotide sequence reads TGCGCCAGCAGCCAAACGCCCGGGACAGGGAGGTATAGCAATCAGCCCCAGCATTTT. Translation gives CASSQTPGTGRYSNQPQHF. The rearrangement combines TRBV4-1 with TRBJ1-5; 9 middle bases align to TRBD1. There are 19 amino acids in the CDR3, from cysteine to phenylalanine inclusive. Of all the DNA, just the CDR3 is kept, 57 bases in frame from base 1. CDR1 MGHRA and CDR2 YSYEKL are derived from the germline V gene. V lost 2 bases and J lost 0 bases, and the count of bases not matched to a germline gene is 11.